The clone carrying this TCR beta chain appeared a single time. Original processing methods: Amplifying reference gene primers gave estimates of nucleated cell counts. Sequenced by immunoSEQ multiplex PCR; TCRdb stores in-frame clones only, minus some. Clone size and the V and J calls come from that table; the DNA yielded D and trimming. The sample has approximately 260,000 clones, about 90% seen once. This record comes from a study of blood T cell repertoires in COVID-19. Study in general: Sites in the United States, Italy and Spain provided acute and convalescent COVID-19 samples. The cDNA or gDNA used as material had been derived from T cells, B-cell-depleted T cells, or PBMCs.

Seattle-derived patients entered the study during active infection and were followed longitudinally. The ends were cut back, 4 bases at V and 4 bases at J, with 17 bases in the middle. Germline CDR1 reads SGHRS; CDR2 reads YFSETQ. The length of the CDR3 is 15 residues. Sequencing used peripheral blood. This clonotype was obtained from a woman in her 70s with COVID-19, enrolled during active disease. This sequence joins TRBV5-1 and TRBJ1-2, with TRBD1 as a possible D gene (5 bases). The CDR3 is CASSLSDKRTYGYTF. Written as DNA, the CDR3 is TGCGCCAGCAGCCTTTCGGACAAAAGGACCTATGGCTACACCTTC.